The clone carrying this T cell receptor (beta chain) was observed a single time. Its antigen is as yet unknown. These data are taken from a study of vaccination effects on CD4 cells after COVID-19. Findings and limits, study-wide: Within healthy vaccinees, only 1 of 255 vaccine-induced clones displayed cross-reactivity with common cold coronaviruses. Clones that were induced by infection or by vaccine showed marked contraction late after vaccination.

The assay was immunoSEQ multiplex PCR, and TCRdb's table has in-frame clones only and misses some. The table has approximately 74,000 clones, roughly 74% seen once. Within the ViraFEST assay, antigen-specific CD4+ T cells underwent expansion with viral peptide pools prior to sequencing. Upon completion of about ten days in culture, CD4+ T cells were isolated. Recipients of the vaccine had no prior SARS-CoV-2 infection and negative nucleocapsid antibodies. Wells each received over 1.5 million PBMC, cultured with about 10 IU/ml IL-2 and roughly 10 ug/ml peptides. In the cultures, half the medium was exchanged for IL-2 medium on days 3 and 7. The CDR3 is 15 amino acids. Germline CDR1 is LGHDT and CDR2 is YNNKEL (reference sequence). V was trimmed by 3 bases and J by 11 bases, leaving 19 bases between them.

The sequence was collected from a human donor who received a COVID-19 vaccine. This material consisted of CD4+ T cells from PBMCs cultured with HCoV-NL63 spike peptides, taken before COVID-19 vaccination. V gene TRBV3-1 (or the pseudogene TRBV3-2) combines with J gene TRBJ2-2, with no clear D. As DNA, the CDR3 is TGTGCCAGCAGCCAGCGCTATAGGTTGGCAGAAGAGCTGTTTTTT. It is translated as CASSQRYRLAEELFF.